The source of this TCR beta chain is a study of cytomegalovirus exposure and HLA in healthy donors. The PCR ran on 60 Vbeta and 13 Jbeta primers. The repertoire was sequenced with immunoSEQ multiplex PCR; TCRdb's copy has only in-frame clones and lacks some. The sample has approximately 160,000 clones; 65% to 80% are singletons. In regard to this clone: Antigen: not known.

General study findings and limits: A few of the chains that were CMV-associated were confirmed in vitro to be specific for CMV antigens. Reports showed the classifier diagnosing cytomegalovirus status with high specificity and sensitivity. A list of 150 to 200 TCR beta chains associated with cytomegalovirus was given. It was only CMV serostatus that was available as immune exposure information.

Input material: PBMCs. The clonotype was recovered from a woman aged 50 to 65 in good health and CMV-seropositive.

CDR3 loop: CASSVKLAGGSDTQYF. The DNA of the CDR3 is TGTGCCAGCAGTGTTAAGCTAGCGGGTGGCTCAGATACGCAGTATTTT. The chain is built from TRBV6-6 and TRBJ2-3, with TRBD2 matching 8 bases. Germline V lookup: CDR1 MNHNY, CDR2 SVGAGI (reference sequence). The CDR3 is 16 residues long. With 5 bases clipped from V and 4 bases from J, the junction kept 11 bases outside the gene matches.